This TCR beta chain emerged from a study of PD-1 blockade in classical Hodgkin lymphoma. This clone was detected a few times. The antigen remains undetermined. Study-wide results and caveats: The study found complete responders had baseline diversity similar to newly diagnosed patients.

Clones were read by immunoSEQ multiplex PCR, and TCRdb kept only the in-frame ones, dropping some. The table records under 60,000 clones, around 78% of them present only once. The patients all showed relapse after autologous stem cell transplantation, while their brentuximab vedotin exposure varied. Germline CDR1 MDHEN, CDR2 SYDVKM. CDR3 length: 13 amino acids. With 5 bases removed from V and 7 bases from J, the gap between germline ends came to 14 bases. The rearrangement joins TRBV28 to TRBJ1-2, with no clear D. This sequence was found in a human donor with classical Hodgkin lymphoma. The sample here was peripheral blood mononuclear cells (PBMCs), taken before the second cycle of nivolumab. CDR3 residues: CASSNAHGSGYTF. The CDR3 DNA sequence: TGTGCCAGCAGTAATGCTCATGGGTCTGGCTACACCTTC.